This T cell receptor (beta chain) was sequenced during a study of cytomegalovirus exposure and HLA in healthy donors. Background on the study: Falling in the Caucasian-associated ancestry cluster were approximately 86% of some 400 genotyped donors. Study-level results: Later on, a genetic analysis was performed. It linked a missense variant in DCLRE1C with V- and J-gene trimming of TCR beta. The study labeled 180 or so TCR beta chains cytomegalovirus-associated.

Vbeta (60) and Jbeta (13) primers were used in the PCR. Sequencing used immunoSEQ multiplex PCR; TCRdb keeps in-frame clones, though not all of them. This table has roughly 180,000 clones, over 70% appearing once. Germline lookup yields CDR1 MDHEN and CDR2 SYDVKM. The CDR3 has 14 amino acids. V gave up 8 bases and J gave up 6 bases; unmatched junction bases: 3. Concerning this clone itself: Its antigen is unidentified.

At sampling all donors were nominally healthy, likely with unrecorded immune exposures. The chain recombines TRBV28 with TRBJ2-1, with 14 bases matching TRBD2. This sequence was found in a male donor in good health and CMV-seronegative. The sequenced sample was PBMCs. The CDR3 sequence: CASQGLAGVNEQFF. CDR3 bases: TGTGCCAGCCAGGGACTAGCGGGAGTCAATGAGCAGTTCTTC.